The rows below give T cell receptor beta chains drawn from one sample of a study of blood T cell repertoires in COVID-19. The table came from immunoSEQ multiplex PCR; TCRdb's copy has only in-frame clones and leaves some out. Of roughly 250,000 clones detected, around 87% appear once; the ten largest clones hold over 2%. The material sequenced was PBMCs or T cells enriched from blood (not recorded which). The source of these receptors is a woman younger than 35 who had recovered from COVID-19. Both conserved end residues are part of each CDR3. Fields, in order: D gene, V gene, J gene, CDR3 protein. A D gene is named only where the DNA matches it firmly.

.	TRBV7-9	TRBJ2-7	CASSPTPAGPYEQYF
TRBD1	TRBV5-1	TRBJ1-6	CASSEDRAYNSPLHF
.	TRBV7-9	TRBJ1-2	CASSRGGAYGYTF
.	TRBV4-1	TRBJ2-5	CASSQDVSLSDFQETQYF
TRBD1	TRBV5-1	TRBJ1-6	CASSSEGDRATNSPLHF
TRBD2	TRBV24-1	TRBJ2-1	CATSLPGGLLDEQFF
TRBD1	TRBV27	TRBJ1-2	CASSSYPGQGMDGYTF
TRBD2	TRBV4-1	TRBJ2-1	CASSQGGSSGAYNEQFF
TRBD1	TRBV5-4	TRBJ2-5	CASSAYRGSQETQYF
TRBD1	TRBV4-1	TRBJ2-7	CASSPTIALTGTGYNEQYF
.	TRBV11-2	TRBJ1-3	CASSLGLQGPIYF
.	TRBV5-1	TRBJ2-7	CASSLTGTYSYEQYF
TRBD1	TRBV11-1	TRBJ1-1	CASSLGGQPGAFF
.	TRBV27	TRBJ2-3	CASSLYGPDTQYF
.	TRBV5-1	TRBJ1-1	CASSMTGNTEAFF
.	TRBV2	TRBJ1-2	CASSAGAPGGYTF
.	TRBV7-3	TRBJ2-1	CASSLTTYNEQFF
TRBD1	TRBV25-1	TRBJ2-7	CASSMTGVGEQYF
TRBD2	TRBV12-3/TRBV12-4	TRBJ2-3	CASLVGGADTQYF
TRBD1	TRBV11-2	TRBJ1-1	CASSLGQGLEAFF
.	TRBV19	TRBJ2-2	CASSIAGTGELFF
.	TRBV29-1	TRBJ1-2	CSAGEDRFNYGYTF
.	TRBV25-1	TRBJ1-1	CASSVRTGSHTEAFF
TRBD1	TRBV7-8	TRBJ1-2	CASSRNTDRGRNYGYTF
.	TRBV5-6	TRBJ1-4	CASSYVGHATNEKLFF
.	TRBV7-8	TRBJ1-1	CASSLDRGGVGGTEAFF
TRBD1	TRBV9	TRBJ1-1	CASSGTGDEAFF
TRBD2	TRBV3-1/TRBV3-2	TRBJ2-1	CASSQSRTSGNNEQFF
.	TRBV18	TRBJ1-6	CASSPKTEFNSPLHF
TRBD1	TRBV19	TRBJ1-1	CAVRTGPMNTEAFF